This T cell receptor (beta chain) was found in a study of OX40 agonist ivuxolimab in advanced cancers. As for the study more broadly: Ivuxolimab, which targeted the costimulatory receptor OX40 (CD134), was an agonistic, fully human IgG2 monoclonal antibody. The dose-escalation cohort was around 83% male with a mean age of about 65 years, ranging from roughly 20 to 80. Prior anti-PD-1, anti-PD-L1 or anti-CTLA-4 therapy was permitted, and checkpoint inhibitors had been received by about 44% of dose-escalation patients. Three dose-escalation patients achieved partial responses, one with hepatocellular carcinoma and two with cutaneous melanoma. Intravenous ivuxolimab was administered to patients every 2 weeks at six dose levels: 0.01, 0.1, 0.3, 1.5, 3 and 10 mg/kg. The paper reports the monotherapy dose-escalation portion (N = 52 patients) of the phase I ivuxolimab trial. Of the 50 to 55 dose-escalation patients, hepatocellular carcinoma was present in around 20, melanoma in some 15, renal cell carcinoma in 9 and head and neck cancer in 9. The point of sequencing TCRbeta in the periphery was to test whether ivuxolimab changed TCR sequence diversity and drove clonal T-cell expansion. General study outcomes and caveats: Clonal expansion of both CD4+ and CD8+ blood T cells was observed from baseline to week 6 at doses 0.1 to 3.0 mg/kg. Low levels of normalized T-cell clonal expansion were also seen in some patients who did not respond. Which antigens the clonally expanded peripheral T cells were specific for was not determined. On average, CD8+ T cells showed more expanded clones than CD4+ T cells after ivuxolimab. In the 0.1-3.0 mg/kg groups, partial responders were among the patients with the lowest normalized peripheral clonal expansion, particularly in CD8+ T cells.

For sequencing of the TCRbeta CDR3 region, genomic DNA was extracted from the sorted cells. The immunoSEQ Assay was used to sequence the TCRbeta CDR3 regions. TCRdb took over this immuneACCESS table, retaining in-frame rearrangements with V and J assigned. Such tables are incomplete; in checked studies, under half of the missing clones stem from an unresolved V gene, and the remainder is unexplained. Counted in this sample were tens of thousands of clones; more than 75% of them appeared once. 0.6% to 0.85% of the sample comes from the top ten. CDR1 and CDR2, looked up from the germline V gene, are SGHAT and FQNNGV. The CDR3 runs 14 residues from the cysteine to the phenylalanine. CDR3 DNA is the only sequence kept; it has 42 bases, read in frame from the first base. V is shortened by 0 bases, J by 2 bases, and the region joining them spans 8 bases. Turning to this clone: Its antigen specificity is not known. No clone much larger than this one lies a single base away; base qualities are absent.

The trial excluded patients who had a history of autoimmune disease or who were on systemic immunosuppression. In every dose cohort, peripheral blood was drawn for TCR sequencing at baseline, cycle 4 day 1, and cycle 7 day 1. The samples were taken from a phase I, first-in-human, multicenter, open-label dose-escalation trial of ivuxolimab. Adults with locally advanced or metastatic head and neck squamous cell, hepatocellular, melanoma or renal cell carcinoma were enrolled in the trial. Before TCR sequencing, CD4+ T cells and CD8+ T cells were sorted from peripheral blood as separate populations. The TCR originated in an adult with an advanced solid tumor such as melanoma, head and neck, liver or kidney cancer. The sample in question was CD4+ or CD8+ T cells sorted from blood, obtained in a trial of the OX40 agonist ivuxolimab. The chain couples TRBV11-2 to TRBJ2-7; the D gene cannot be resolved reliably. The nucleotide sequence is TGTGCCAGCAGCTTAGAGTGGATGACCTACGAGCAGTACTTC. It translates to CASSLEWMTYEQYF. Where the CDR3 stops, the reference TRBV11-2 and TRBJ2-7 genes take over; the full variable domain is EAGVAQSPRYKIIEKRQSVAFWCNPISGHATLYWYQQILGQGPKLLIQFQNNGVVDDSQLPKDRFSAERLKGVDSTLKIQPAKLEDSAVYLCASSLEWMTYEQYFGPGTRLTVT.